These 15 T cell receptor beta chains share one sample of origin, sequenced in a study of blood T cell repertoires in COVID-19. The protocol was immunoSEQ multiplex PCR, while the TCRdb copy is restricted to in-frame clones and leaves out a portion. The sample includes about 190,000 clones, around four fifths seen only once; the top ten take 2.5% to 3.5%. The sequencing input was peripheral blood. These TCRs come from a woman older than 75 with active or convalescent COVID-19.

The J gene is TRBJ2-5, the V gene TRBV6-6; 9 bases are a match to TRBD1. V shed 6 bases and J 4 bases; nucleotides not matched to a gene: 9. Germline CDR1 MNHNY, CDR2 SVGAGI (reference sequence). This CDR3 has 15 residues. In DNA form, the CDR3 reads TGTGCCAGCAGCCGACAGACAGGGGGGACAGAGACCCAGTACTTC. Translating it yields CASSRQTGGTETQYF.

This chain joins TRBV15 and TRBJ1-5; the D is unclear. The CDR3 spans 15 residues. Deletions cut 3 bases from V and 0 bases from J, with 9 bases between. CDR1 is LNHNV and CDR2 is YYDKDF in the germline V gene (reference sequence). The CDR3 DNA is TGTGCCACCAGCAGCGGGGTGAATAGCAATCAGCCCCAGCATTTT. Its protein is CATSSGVNSNQPQHF.

This chain uses TRBV11-2 with TRBJ2-1; perhaps TRBD2 as D (6 bases). The CDR3 contains 12 residues. V lost 6 bases and J 8 bases, leaving 11 bases between the germline ends. CDR1 is SGHAT, CDR2 FQNNGV, per germline. The CDR3 loop reads CASSYPGDEQFF. The CDR3 DNA reads TGTGCCAGCAGTTATCCGGGAGATGAGCAGTTCTTC.

The chain joins TRBV27 to TRBJ1-4; a possible D gene is TRBD1 (6 bases). CDR1 is MNHEY and CDR2 is SMNVEV in the germline V gene (reference sequence). The CDR3 loop spans 16 amino acids. The V end was cut by 5 bases, the J end by 5 bases, with 18 bases between. The CDR3 sequence: CASSPFGQPQNEKLFF. DNA for the CDR3: TGTGCCAGCAGTCCCTTCGGACAGCCTCAAAATGAAAAACTGTTTTTT.

This chain connects TRBV10-3 to TRBJ2-5; TRBD1 matches at 10 bases. Per germline, CDR1 ENHRY and CDR2 SYGVKD. There are 16 residues in the CDR3. Trimming took 3 bases from V and 5 from J; bases not matched to a gene: 9. CDR3 bases: TGTGCCATCAGTGACTCCCGACAGGGGGCTAAGGAGACCCAGTACTTC. Protein product: CAISDSRQGAKETQYF.

This clone showed up many times. V is TRBV18 and J is TRBJ1-1; 9 bases agree with TRBD1. The germline V gene has CDR1 KGHSH and CDR2 LQKENI. With V trimmed by 3 bases and J by 3 bases, 8 bases remained unmatched. The CDR3 spans 16 residues. The CDR3 region is CASSPNRQGVDTEAFF. CDR3 nucleotides: TGTGCCAGCTCACCTAATCGACAGGGGGTGGACACTGAAGCTTTCTTT.

This clone was counted a few times. The chain joins TRBV9 to TRBJ1-1; D gene ambiguous. This CDR3 comprises 14 residues. Looked up from germline, CDR1 is SGDLS and CDR2 is YYNGEE. V was trimmed by 0 bases and J by 5 bases, leaving 11 bases between them. CDR3 amino acids: CASSVVPASTEAFF. CDR3 nucleotide sequence: TGTGCCAGCAGCGTAGTCCCCGCGTCGACTGAAGCTTTCTTT.

This clone was seen just once. The chain uses TRBV6-2 or TRBV6-3 and TRBJ1-5; D not certain. Germline-derived CDR1 and CDR2 are MNHEY and SVGEGT. This CDR3 comprises 15 residues. Deletions cut 2 bases from V and 7 bases from J, with 15 bases between. This CDR3 reads CASSYIPGGIQPQHF. The DNA of the CDR3 is TGTGCCAGCAGTTACATACCGGGAGGGATACAGCCCCAGCATTTT.

This clone occurred a few times. This rearrangement joins TRBV14 to TRBJ2-1; 14 positions agree with TRBD2. Germline CDR1 reads SGHDN; CDR2 reads FVKESK. V dropped 4 bases and J dropped 7; count of bases not matched to a gene: 6. This CDR3 is 16 amino acids long. The CDR3 loop reads CASSRGLAGGYNEQFF. DNA of the CDR3: TGTGCCAGCAGCCGAGGACTAGCGGGGGGTTATAATGAGCAGTTCTTC.

The chain uses TRBV20-1 and TRBJ2-5, with 10 positions matching TRBD2. Germline V gene lookup returns CDR1 DFQATT and CDR2 SNEGSKA (reference sequence). The V segment lost 3 bases and the J segment 4 bases; nucleotides outside the gene matches: 8. The CDR3 is 15 residues long. The CDR3 spells CSASLTSGVRETQYF. The CDR3 nucleotides read TGCAGTGCTAGTTTAACTAGCGGGGTGCGAGAGACCCAGTACTTC.

The J gene is TRBJ2-5, the V gene TRBV5-4; 9 bases are shared with TRBD1. The CDR3 contains 15 residues. Germline V lookup: CDR1 SGHNT, CDR2 YYREEE (reference sequence). J gave up 1 base and V 2 bases, and 3 bases lay outside the gene matches. The CDR3 nucleotides are TGTGCCAGCAGCTTAAAGACAGGGGGCCAAGAGACCCAGTACTTC. Amino acid sequence: CASSLKTGGQETQYF. Variable domain in full (rest from reference TRBV5-4 and TRBJ2-5): ETGVTQSPTHLIKTRGQQVTLRCSSQSGHNTVSWYQQALGQGPQFIFQYYREEENGRGNFPPRFSGLQFPNYSSELNVNALELDDSALYLCASSLKTGGQETQYFGPGTRLLVL.

V and J are TRBV12-3 or TRBV12-4 and TRBJ2-7; no clear D gene. This CDR3 spans 12 amino acids. V was cut by 5 bases and J by 3 bases, with 8 bases left in between. Here the CDR3 reads CASSRSGYEQYF. CDR3 nucleotide sequence: TGTGCCAGCAGTAGGTCAGGCTACGAGCAGTACTTC.

The chain recombines TRBV25-1 with TRBJ1-6; the D is unclear. Germline V CDR1 and CDR2: MGHDK, SYGVNS. The germline V and J ends were trimmed by 3 bases and 9 bases, with 15 bases remaining between them. CDR3 length: 15 amino acids. The CDR3 spells CASSDPGPRSSPLHF. The CDR3 DNA reads as TGTGCCAGCAGTGATCCTGGTCCCCGGAGTTCACCCCTCCACTTT.

This sequence joins TRBV7-9 and TRBJ2-3; D unclear. This CDR3 is built from 16 residues. The germline V and J ends were trimmed by 0 bases and 2 bases, with 12 bases remaining between them. Germline V gene sequence: CDR1 SEHNR, CDR2 FQNEAQ (reference sequence). CDR3 nucleotides: TGTGCCAGCAGCTTAGCGGGCGTGTCCTTCACAGATACGCAGTATTTT. Translation: CASSLAGVSFTDTQYF. Filled out from reference TRBV7-9 and TRBJ2-3, the complete variable domain reads DTGVSQNPRHKITKRGQNVTFRCDPISEHNRLYWYRQTLGQGPEFLTYFQNEAQLEKSRLLSDRFSAERPKGSFSTLEIQRTEQGDSAMYLCASSLAGVSFTDTQYFGPGTRLTVL.

The chain is built from TRBV6-5 and TRBJ1-2, with D possibly matching TRBD1 (5 bases). V dropped 7 bases and J dropped 2 bases, with 14 bases sitting between them. The CDR3 contains 14 residues. Germline V gives CDR1 MNHEY, CDR2 SVGAGI. CDR3 coding DNA: TGTGCCAGCACCGAACTTAGGGGCAACTATGGCTACACCTTC. Translation: CASTELRGNYGYTF.